This section outlines one TCR beta chain sequence together with its context. What it binds is unknown. The record originates from a study of shared clonotypes between healthy human individuals. The authors divided CD4+ cells into CD45RA+ naive and CD45RA-negative memory subsets. Study-wide results and caveats: Genetic and exposure-history diversity was limited by the few donors.

TCRdb's table, derived via immunoSEQ multiplex PCR, lists solely in-frame clones and lacks some. Counted here are millions of clones, 90% to 95% occurring once; the ten biggest clones make up 0.39%. The CDR3 has 15 amino acids. Trimming removed 5 bases at V and 5 bases at J, with 17 bases between. Germline CDR1 reads SEHNR; CDR2 reads FQNEAQ (reference sequence). This sequence joins TRBV7-9 and TRBJ2-3; D call uncertain. The sample comprised naive CD4+ T cells from PBMCs. This sample's subset: CD45RA+ positively selected. This receptor was obtained from a man younger than 30 in good health. Some clones in this sample may be carry-over from other donors' samples. In DNA, the CDR3 is TGTGCCAGCAGCCCCGGGCCCGCAGGATTAGATACGCAGTATTTT. Translating it yields CASSPGPAGLDTQYF.